This entry lists 28 T cell receptor beta chains sequenced from one sample in a study of T-cell reconstitution after alpha-beta-depleted transplantation in children. The TCRbeta library incorporated unique molecular identifiers. Via MiXCR, TCRdb re-called the PCR reads, giving one row per CDR3 protein. This sample has roughly 90,000 distinct CDR3 sequences, with 10% to 15% found just once. This specimen was PBMCs from the stem cell graft donor, taken from the stem cell graft. The receptors shown here come from a human donor who donated a stem cell graft to a child with inherited bone marrow failure.

This clonotype was seen at least ten times. V and J are TRBV19 and TRBJ2-3; 7 bases align to TRBD1. This CDR3 is built from 14 residues. Germline values: CDR1 LNHDA, CDR2 SQIVND (reference sequence). The V gene end was trimmed by 5 bases and the J gene end by 1 base; junction bases not matched to a gene: 3. This CDR3 reads CASSSGTGTDTQYF. The DNA of the CDR3 is TGTGCCAGTAGTTCCGGGACAGGCACAGATACGCAGTATTTT.

This clonotype was found many times. Written as DNA, the CDR3 is TGCGCCAGCAGCCAATCGGGAGGGAATACGCAGTATTTT. This encodes CASSQSGGNTQYF. The genes are TRBV4-3 and TRBJ2-3; 8 bases align to TRBD2. Germline CDR1 and CDR2: LGHNA and YSLEER. The CDR3 spans 13 residues. After removal of 2 bases from V and 7 bases from J, the junction contained 2 bases not matched to a gene.

This clonotype was counted many times. The chain joins TRBV3-1 to TRBJ1-2; TRBD1 aligns across 7 bases. The CDR3 length is 16 residues. Germline CDR1 LGHDT, CDR2 YNNKEL (reference sequence). The J segment lost 0 bases and the V segment lost 4 bases, leaving 8 bases of the junction unmatched. For the CDR3, the DNA is TGTGCCAGCAGCCGAGGAGGGGGCGCATCTAACTATGGCTACACCTTC. Translating gives CASSRGGGASNYGYTF.

This clonotype was counted many times. V gene TRBV5-1 combines with J gene TRBJ2-7; 9 nucleotides align to TRBD1. The CDR3 is made up of 14 amino acids. Per germline, CDR1 SGHRS and CDR2 YFSETQ. V lost 4 bases to trimming and J lost 3 bases; unmatched junction nucleotides: 5. The CDR3 spells CASSIRDRVYEQYF. CDR3 in DNA: TGCGCCAGCAGCATCCGGGACAGGGTCTACGAGCAGTACTTC.

This clonotype has a count of ten or more. The chain links TRBV9 to TRBJ1-3; D is ambiguous. Germline CDR1 is SGDLS and CDR2 is YYNGEE. V lost 0 bases and J lost 0, with 13 bases in between. This CDR3 region has 17 residues. The chain's CDR3 is CASSVEAHRSSGNTIYF. The CDR3 DNA is TGTGCCAGCAGCGTAGAAGCTCACCGGTCCTCTGGAAACACCATATATTTT.

The table lists this clonotype with many counts. This chain links TRBV4-2 with TRBJ1-5; D is unclear. This CDR3 is 15 amino acids long. V lost 1 base to trimming and J lost 4 bases, with 11 bases between them. Germline assignment: CDR1 LGHNA and CDR2 YNFKEQ. The chain's CDR3 is CASSQGTAGNQPQHF. In nucleotides, the CDR3 is TGTGCCAGCAGCCAAGGGACCGCCGGGAATCAGCCCCAGCATTTT.

This clonotype was observed many times. CDR3 region: CASSSLVLDEQYF. DNA of the CDR3: TGCGCCAGCAGCTCCCTAGTGCTTGACGAGCAGTACTTC. This chain links TRBV5-1 with TRBJ2-7; D is ambiguous. Deletions cut 3 bases from V and 5 bases from J, with 12 bases between. The germline gives CDR1 SGHRS, CDR2 YFSETQ. The CDR3 runs to 13 residues.

This clonotype was observed many times. The rearrangement uses TRBV5-8 and TRBJ1-5, with D possibly being TRBD1 (6 bases). The V end lost 0 bases, the J end lost 9 bases, and 19 bases lay between the germline ends. The CDR3 runs to 16 residues. Per germline, CDR1 SGHTS and CDR2 YDEGEE. The CDR3 here is CASSLGESGDEGPQHF. In DNA, the CDR3 is TGTGCCAGCAGCTTGGGGGAGTCAGGGGATGAAGGGCCCCAGCATTTT.

This clonotype was seen repeatedly, ten times or more. The chain uses TRBV9 and TRBJ2-1, with 9 nucleotides matching TRBD2. This CDR3 contains 17 residues. The junction had 12 bases not matched to a gene; V was cut back by 3 bases and J by 5 bases. Germline lookup yields CDR1 SGDLS and CDR2 YYNGEE. The CDR3 DNA sequence: TGTGCCAGCAGCGCCCTTGGGGGCGAGCGGGGGGACAATGAGCAGTTCTTC. Its translation is CASSALGGERGDNEQFF.

In this sample, this clonotype turned up many times. The CDR3 coding sequence is TGTGCCAGCAAAAGGACTTCGAACACCGGGGAGCTGTTTTTT. Translated, it gives CASKRTSNTGELFF. The V gene is TRBV2, the J gene TRBJ2-2; possibly TRBD2 for D (5 bases). The length of the CDR3 is 14 residues. V lost 7 bases and J lost 0, with 9 bases in between. The germline gives CDR1 SNHLY, CDR2 FYNNEI.

This clonotype was recorded many times. J is TRBJ2-5 and V is TRBV20-1, with a possible D match to TRBD1 (6 bases). The germline V gene encodes CDR1 DFQATT and CDR2 SNEGSKA (reference sequence). The V end lost 3 bases, the J end lost 4 bases, and 9 bases lay between the germline ends. The CDR3 is 12 residues long. The CDR3 DNA reads TGCAGTGCTAGTGCGGACAGAGAGACCCAGTACTTC. Translation gives CSASADRETQYF.

In this sample, this clonotype turned up many times. The DNA of the CDR3 is TGCGCCAGCAGCCCAAACCCCGCGGGACAGGATACCTACGAGCAGTACTTC. Protein product: CASSPNPAGQDTYEQYF. The chain is built from TRBV4-3 and TRBJ2-7, with TRBD1 matching over 8 bases. Germline lookup yields CDR1 LGHNA and CDR2 YSLEER. Losses at the gene ends were 4 bases for V and 2 bases for J; bases not matched to a gene: 13. CDR3 length: 17 amino acids.

This clonotype has ten or more counts. The chain uses TRBV7-8 and TRBJ2-5; 7 bases align to TRBD1. CDR1 is SGHVS and CDR2 is FQNEAQ in the germline V gene. With V trimmed by 4 bases and J by 0 bases, 2 bases remained unmatched. The CDR3 consists of 14 residues. For the CDR3, the DNA is TGTGCCAGCAGCTCACAGGGGTACCAAGAGACCCAGTACTTC. Its translation: CASSSQGYQETQYF.

This clonotype was picked up many times. The CDR3 spells CSAPGQDVVGEKLFF. CDR3 coding DNA: TGCAGTGCCCCGGGACAGGACGTTGTCGGTGAAAAACTGTTTTTT. The chain has TRBV20-1 and TRBJ1-4; 8 bases agree with TRBD1. CDR3 length: 15 residues. V was clipped by 6 bases and J by 7 bases; unmatched bases: 13. Germline V gives CDR1 DFQATT, CDR2 SNEGSKA (reference sequence).

Ten or more counts support this clonotype. The genes are TRBV5-1 and TRBJ1-3; D is undetermined. Germline V gene lookup returns CDR1 SGHRS and CDR2 YFSETQ. V was shortened by 0 bases and J by 4 bases, with 11 bases between the two germline ends. The CDR3 is 15 residues long. For the CDR3, the DNA is TGCGCCAGCAGCTTGGACGCCAGACCAGGAAACACCATATATTTT. It is translated as CASSLDARPGNTIYF.

This clonotype was detected many times. V is TRBV14 and J is TRBJ1-1; D perhaps matches TRBD1 (6 bases). The CDR3 is 11 amino acids. Trimming stripped 6 bases from V and 4 bases from J, with 6 bases between. The germline V gene encodes CDR1 SGHDN and CDR2 FVKESK. CDR3 bases: TGTGCCAGCAGACAGGGCACTGAAGCTTTCTTT. This translates into CASRQGTEAFF.

The rearrangement uses TRBV19 and TRBJ2-7; possibly TRBD1 for D (6 bases). The CDR3 covers 15 residues. Germline values: CDR1 LNHDA, CDR2 SQIVND (reference sequence). Trimming removed 4 bases at V and 3 bases at J, with 16 bases between. The CDR3 here is CASSRQGFEGYEQYF. The CDR3 region has the DNA TGTGCCAGTAGTAGGCAGGGGTTCGAGGGCTACGAGCAGTACTTC.

This clonotype occurred a few times. The chain links TRBV18 to TRBJ2-5; D might be TRBD1 (6 bases). The ends were cut back, 0 bases at V and 4 bases at J, with 9 bases in the middle. This CDR3 is built from 14 residues. From germline, CDR1 is KGHSH and CDR2 LQKENI. For the CDR3, the DNA is TGTGCCAGCTCACCACCGTCCAGGGGAGAGACCCAGTACTTC. This sequence encodes CASSPPSRGETQYF.

This clonotype was seen many times. The V and J genes are TRBV9 and TRBJ2-1; TRBD2 matches 10 bases. From germline, CDR1 is SGDLS and CDR2 YYNGEE. V was clipped by 0 bases and J by 8 bases; unmatched bases: 5. The CDR3 sequence is 15 residues long. In DNA, the CDR3 is TGTGCCAGCAGCGTAGGAGCGGGGGGGTTGGATGAGCAGTTCTTC. This encodes CASSVGAGGLDEQFF.

This clonotype has at least ten counts. V is TRBV20-1 and J is TRBJ2-3, with TRBD1 matching over 9 bases. The V and J ends lost 2 bases and 2 bases, in that order; junction bases with no gene match: 8. In germline, CDR1 is DFQATT, CDR2 SNEGSKA (reference sequence). The CDR3 sequence is 16 residues long. CDR3 nucleotides: TGCAGTGCTAGAATATACCGGGACAGGGCCACAGATACGCAGTATTTT. This codes for CSARIYRDRATDTQYF.

This clonotype came up many times. The chain has TRBV20-1 and TRBJ2-7; 10 bases align to TRBD2. Germline trimming cut 0 bases from V and 0 bases from J; bases unmatched to any gene: 2. Germline V CDR1 and CDR2: DFQATT, SNEGSKA (reference sequence). The CDR3 has 15 amino acids. The CDR3 DNA follows: TGCAGTGCTAGAGACATAGCGGGAGGCTCCTACGAGCAGTACTTC. It is translated as CSARDIAGGSYEQYF.

This clonotype has a count of ten or more. The V call is TRBV7-9, the J call TRBJ1-1; no definite D call. The CDR3 spans 12 residues. Germline V gene lookup returns CDR1 SEHNR and CDR2 FQNEAQ (reference sequence). Trimming took 7 bases from V and 8 from J, leaving 14 bases between them. The CDR3 sequence: CASTTVRSEAFF. CDR3 coding DNA: TGTGCCAGCACCACTGTGAGGAGCGAAGCTTTCTTT. The full variable domain, rest sourced from reference TRBV7-9 and TRBJ1-1, is DTGVSQNPRHKITKRGQNVTFRCDPISEHNRLYWYRQTLGQGPEFLTYFQNEAQLEKSRLLSDRFSAERPKGSFSTLEIQRTEQGDSAMYLCASTTVRSEAFFGQGTRLTVV.

This clonotype was observed many times. CDR3 protein: CASSYEGLSSPLHF. For the CDR3, the DNA is TGTGCCAGCAGTTATGAGGGGTTATCGTCACCCCTCCACTTT. The chain carries TRBV6-5 and TRBJ1-6; a weak D match, TRBD1 (5 bases). Trimming took off 3 bases at V and 10 bases at J, with 13 bases between the two ends. In germline, CDR1 is MNHEY, CDR2 SVGAGI. The CDR3 runs to 14 residues.

There are many counts of this clonotype. V usage is TRBV7-9 and J usage is TRBJ2-7; TRBD2 matches at 7 bases. Germline values: CDR1 SEHNR, CDR2 FQNEAQ (reference sequence). The length of the CDR3 is 15 residues. V lost 5 bases, J lost 6 bases, and 13 bases stayed unmatched. The DNA of the CDR3 is TGTGCCAGCAGCCCCGATGGGAGGGGAGCCGTCGAGCAGTACTTC. Translation gives CASSPDGRGAVEQYF.

This clonotype came up many times. This chain joins TRBV4-1 and TRBJ2-1; TRBD2 matches 11 bases. Germline V gives CDR1 MGHRA, CDR2 YSYEKL. The CDR3 has 17 amino acids. Trimming took 0 bases from V and 4 from J; bases not matched to a gene: 5. CDR3 region: CASSQDPGTSGYNEQFF. CDR3 bases: TGCGCCAGCAGCCAAGATCCGGGGACTAGCGGATACAATGAGCAGTTCTTC.

This clonotype was seen at least ten times. The chain links TRBV30 to TRBJ2-4, with D possibly TRBD1 on 6 matching bases. The CDR3 extends over 14 amino acids. V was shortened by 2 bases and J by 4 bases, with 12 bases between the two germline ends. Germline CDR1 GTSNPN, CDR2 SVGIG (reference sequence). CDR3 loop: CAWSLSGQKNIQYF. Here the CDR3 DNA reads TGTGCCTGGAGTCTGTCTGGACAGAAAAACATTCAGTACTTC.

The table lists this clonotype with many counts. This chain connects TRBV5-1 to TRBJ1-2, with D perhaps matching TRBD1 (5 bases). The germline V gene encodes CDR1 SGHRS and CDR2 YFSETQ. Between the trimmed V and J ends, which lost 4 bases and 2 bases, there was a span of 21 bases. The CDR3 has 17 residues. As DNA, the CDR3 is TGCGCCAGCAGCCGAACCGGGACCGCTCTTCGGAACTATGGCTACACCTTC. It specifies CASSRTGTALRNYGYTF.

There are many counts of this clonotype. The chain uses TRBV7-2 and TRBJ2-5, with 7 positions matching TRBD1. CDR1 is SGHTA, CDR2 FQGNSA, per germline. V lost 2 bases to trimming and J lost 4 bases; unmatched junction nucleotides: 4. The CDR3 covers 14 residues. The CDR3 DNA reads TGTGCCAGCAGCTTATTTGCAGGGGGAGAGACCCAGTACTTC. Protein: CASSLFAGGETQYF.